This T cell receptor (beta chain) originates from a study of CD8 T cells in ankylosing spondylitis. Findings of the study overall: Characteristic of ankylosing spondylitis blood, it appeared, was a TCR beta motif comprising roughly eight highly homologous variants. Clones linked to disease were reported to show significant enrichment in matched ankylosing spondylitis synovial fluid. Earlier reports found some motif variants in synovial fluid and blood in reactive arthritis. A CD8+ phenotype characterized the disease-linked clones, which were relatively rare in peripheral blood.

This clonotype was detected only a few times. Antigen specificity is unknown. The V and J ends lost 6 bases and 2 bases, in that order; junction bases with no gene match: 4. CDR1 MDHEN and CDR2 SYDVKM come from the germline V gene. The CDR3 has 13 residues. 5'-RACE, quantitative and with molecular barcodes, yielded the TCR beta libraries. Using its own MiXCR run on the 5' RACE reads, TCRdb lists one record per CDR3 protein. The data show hundreds of thousands of distinct CDR3 sequences, with 15% to 20% seen just once and just over 1% held by the top ten. Input material: blood, either unsorted or a sorted T cell fraction (not recorded which). This TCR was recovered from a male donor with ankylosing spondylitis. This chain uses TRBV28 with TRBJ2-7, with 7 bases that match TRBD1. The CDR3 DNA sequence: TGTGCCAGCAGAGGGCAGGGGGCCTACGAGCAGTACTTC. This codes for CASRGQGAYEQYF. Looking up the rest from reference TRBV28 and TRBJ2-7 gives the full variable domain: DVKVTQSSRYLVKRTGEKVFLECVQDMDHENMFWYRQDPGLGLRLIYFSYDVKMKEKGDIPEGYSVSREKKERFSLILESASTNQTSMYLCASRGQGAYEQYFGPGTRLTVT.